This T cell receptor (beta chain) was retrieved from a study of vaccination and CD4 T cells after COVID-19. Study information: Each enrolled participant received a two-dose regimen of either BNT162b2 or mRNA-1273 vaccine. Overlapping spike peptides of SARS-CoV-2, HCoV-NL63, HCoV-OC43 and HCoV-229E were used, and cells were stimulated with them. Points from the study as a whole: Convalescent patients displayed a median 86.3% of reactive clones emerging only post-vaccination.

In germline, CDR1 is MDHEN, CDR2 SYDVKM. Trimming removed 3 bases from V and 2 bases from J; junction bases left unmatched: 10. CDR3 length: 17 residues. Treatment in this sample: roughly ten-day PBMC culture with coronavirus spike peptide pools or control peptides (ViraFEST assay). Gathered ahead of the COVID-19 pandemic (2011-2018) were the CD4+ T cells of the unexposed donor. Investigators exposed CD4+ T cells from unexposed donors to SARS-CoV-2 S/N and four cold-coronavirus spikes, as cells permitted. This clonotype has a handful of counts. The antigen is undetermined. The Oncomine TCR Beta short-read assay sequenced DNA from cultured CD4+ T cells. TCRdb fed the PCR reads into MiXCR, producing one record per CDR3 protein. The repertoire holds 7,500 to 9,000 distinct CDR3 sequences, with roughly 42% as singletons.

The clonotype originates from a human donor in good health. The sample comprised CD4+ T cells from blood, cultured in vitro. This chain links TRBV28 with TRBJ1-5, with TRBD1 matching 7 bases. CDR3 nucleotide sequence: TGTGCCAGCAGTTTTCACACAGGGGTTAGGGGCAATCAGCCCCAGCATTTT. Translating it yields CASSFHTGVRGNQPQHF.